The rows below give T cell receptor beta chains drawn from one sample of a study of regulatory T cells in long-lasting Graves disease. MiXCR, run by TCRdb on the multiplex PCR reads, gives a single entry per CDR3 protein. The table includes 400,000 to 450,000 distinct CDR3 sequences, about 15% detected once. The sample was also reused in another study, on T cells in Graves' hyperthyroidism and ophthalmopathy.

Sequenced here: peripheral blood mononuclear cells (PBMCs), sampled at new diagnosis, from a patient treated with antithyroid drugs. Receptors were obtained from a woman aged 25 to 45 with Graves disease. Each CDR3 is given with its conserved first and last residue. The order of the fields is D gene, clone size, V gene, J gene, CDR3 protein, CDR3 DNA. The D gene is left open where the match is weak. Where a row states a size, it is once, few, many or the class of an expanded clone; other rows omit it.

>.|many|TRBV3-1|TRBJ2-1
CASSPSTMATYNEQFF
TGTGCCAGCAGCCCCTCTACAATGGCGACCTACAATGAGCAGTTCTTC
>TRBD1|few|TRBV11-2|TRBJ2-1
CASSPRQGAREQFF
TGTGCCAGCAGCCCCCGACAGGGGGCGAGGGAGCAGTTCTTC
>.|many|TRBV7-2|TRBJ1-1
CASSFSVGTEAFF
TGTGCCAGCAGCTTCAGCGTGGGGACTGAAGCTTTCTTT
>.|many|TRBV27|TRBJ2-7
CASSLLPGHRSYEQYF
TGTGCCAGCAGTTTACTTCCTGGACACCGCTCCTACGAGCAGTACTTC
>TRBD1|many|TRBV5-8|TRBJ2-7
CASSLLGQVRHEQYF
TGTGCCAGCAGTCTGTTGGGACAGGTTCGTCACGAGCAGTACTTC
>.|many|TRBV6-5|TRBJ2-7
CASSYSVWGYEQYF
TGTGCCAGCAGTTACTCGGTTTGGGGATACGAGCAGTACTTC
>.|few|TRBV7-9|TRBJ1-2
CASSLGVGGAGYTF
TGTGCCAGCAGCTTAGGGGTCGGAGGGGCCGGCTACACCTTC
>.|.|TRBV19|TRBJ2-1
CASSPTRLYPSYNEQFF
TGTGCCAGTAGTCCCACCCGCCTCTACCCATCCTACAATGAGCAGTTCTTC
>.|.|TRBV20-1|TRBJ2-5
CSARDPRVNSQYF
TGCAGTGCTAGAGATCCCCGGGTCAATAGCCAGTACTTC
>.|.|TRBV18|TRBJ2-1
CASSPLSRYSLYNEQFF
TGTGCCAGCTCACCCCTGTCCAGGTACTCACTTTACAATGAGCAGTTCTTC
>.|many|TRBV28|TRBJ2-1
CASSLRLYEQFF
TGTGCCAGCAGTCTCAGGTTATACGAGCAGTTCTTC